This is a list of T cell receptor beta chains from one sample in a study of T cell responses to AZD1222 COVID-19 vaccine. TCRdb's copy holds only in-frame clones and misses some; the assay was immunoSEQ multiplex PCR. Here the sample spans approximately 91,000 clones, approximately 90% being singletons. The sequencing here drew on peripheral blood, taken 28 days after the second AZD1222 dose. The receptors were gathered from an adult who received the AZD1222 COVID-19 vaccine. The CDR3 runs from the conserved cysteine through the conserved F or W. A D gene is named only where the DNA matches it firmly. Expanded clones get a size class; other rows say once, few or many, or leave the size out.

TRBD1	TRBV5-1	TRBJ1-1	once	CASSLDPGQGVNTEAFF	TGCGCCAGCAGCTTGGACCCGGGACAGGGCGTGAACACTGAAGCTTTCTTT
TRBD2	TRBV11-3	TRBJ2-1	.	CASSSSSGGDEQFF	TGTGCCAGCAGCTCTTCTAGCGGGGGGGATGAGCAGTTCTTC
.	TRBV28	TRBJ2-5	once	CASRGRETQYF	TGTGCCAGCAGGGGGCGGGAGACCCAGTACTTC
.	TRBV5-5	TRBJ1-1	.	CASSLLNTEAFF	TGTGCCAGCAGCTTGCTGAACACTGAAGCTTTCTTT
.	TRBV15	TRBJ1-1	few	CATSALSGTEAFF	TGTGCCACCAGCGCTTTGAGTGGCACTGAAGCTTTCTTT
.	TRBV5-3	TRBJ2-3	once	CARSVTVGGLDTQYF	TGTGCCAGAAGCGTTACGGTGGGAGGTTTAGATACGCAGTATTTT
.	TRBV2	TRBJ2-3	once	CASSEEGLRSDTQYF	TGTGCCAGCAGTGAGGAGGGACTGAGGTCAGATACGCAGTATTTT
.	TRBV5-6	TRBJ1-2	.	CASSPEEGYYGYTF	TGTGCCAGCAGCCCGGAAGAGGGCTATTATGGCTACACCTTC
.	TRBV19	TRBJ1-1	.	CASSFQGVPNTEAFF	TGTGCCAGTAGTTTCCAAGGGGTACCGAACACTGAAGCTTTCTTT
.	TRBV18	TRBJ2-1	.	CASSPARVVDEQFF	TGTGCCAGCTCACCGGCCAGGGTAGTCGATGAGCAGTTCTTC
.	TRBV6-5	TRBJ1-1	.	CASSYGQIMNTEAFF	TGTGCCAGCAGTTACGGACAGATTATGAACACTGAAGCTTTCTTT
.	TRBV6-1	TRBJ1-2	.	CASSEEGLYGYTF	TGTGCCAGCAGTGAAGAGGGTCTCTATGGCTACACCTTC
.	TRBV14	TRBJ1-2	.	CASSQDQGSLRGYTF	TGTGCCAGCAGCCAAGATCAGGGCAGCCTGAGGGGCTACACCTTC
.	TRBV7-2	TRBJ1-1	.	CASSPGHLSYTEAFF	TGTGCCAGCAGCCCCGGACATTTATCATACACTGAAGCTTTCTTT
.	TRBV28	TRBJ1-2	.	CASKKEEGGGNYGYTF	TGTGCCAGCAAAAAGGAGGAAGGGGGAGGGAACTATGGCTACACCTTC
.	TRBV13	TRBJ1-4	.	CASSLEAGPGEKLFF	TGTGCCAGCAGCTTAGAGGCGGGGCCGGGTGAAAAACTGTTTTTT
.	TRBV29-1	TRBJ2-5	.	CSVEVRRETQYF	TGCAGCGTTGAAGTCAGGAGAGAGACCCAGTACTTC
.	TRBV10-3	TRBJ1-2	.	CAITPEAAYGYTF	TGTGCCATCACCCCCGAGGCAGCTTATGGCTACACCTTC
.	TRBV11-2	TRBJ2-7	.	CASSLDYEQYF	TGTGCCAGCAGCTTAGACTACGAGCAGTACTTC
TRBD1	TRBV6-1	TRBJ1-4	.	CASSELWQGAHMGNEKLFF	TGTGCCAGCAGTGAATTATGGCAGGGGGCGCATATGGGGAATGAAAAACTGTTTTTT
.	TRBV4-1	TRBJ2-7	.	CASSREISGNYEQYF	TGCGCCAGCAGCCGCGAAATAAGCGGCAACTACGAGCAGTACTTC
TRBD1	TRBV10-1	TRBJ2-1	.	CASSRTGLNYNEQFF	TGCGCCAGCAGTCGGACAGGGTTGAACTACAATGAGCAGTTCTTC
TRBD2	TRBV29-1	TRBJ2-5	.	CSVLLAQETQYF	TGCAGCGTTCTACTAGCGCAAGAGACCCAGTACTTC
TRBD2	TRBV11-3	TRBJ2-1	.	CASSPGTSGSDEQFF	TGTGCCAGCAGCCCTGGGACTAGCGGGAGTGATGAGCAGTTCTTC
TRBD1	TRBV5-1	TRBJ2-5	.	CASSPQGQGFETQYF	TGCGCCAGCAGCCCGCAGGGACAGGGGTTTGAGACCCAGTACTTC
.	TRBV9	TRBJ1-6	.	CASSVVGSLDSPLHF	TGTGCCAGCAGCGTAGTGGGGAGCCTGGATTCACCCCTCCACTTT
TRBD1	TRBV27	TRBJ2-7	few	CASSQGQGTEYF	TGTGCCAGCAGTCAAGGACAGGGTACGGAGTACTTC
.	TRBV10-2	TRBJ2-2	once	CASSERQPVTGELFF	TGCGCCAGCAGTGAGAGGCAGCCTGTGACCGGGGAGCTGTTTTTT